This T cell receptor beta chain was obtained from a study of T cells in Graves' hyperthyroidism and ophthalmopathy. The investigators amplified TCR beta CDR3 regions from RNA transcripts. The TCR CDR3 first-round RT-PCR relied on the HTBI primer set. TCRdb re-called the multiplex PCR reads with MiXCR, one entry per CDR3 protein. Of about 420,000 distinct CDR3 sequences in the sample, 15% to 18% were seen once. This clonotype has at least ten counts. CDR1 MNHEY and CDR2 SVGAGI come from the germline V gene. V gave up 1 base and J gave up 5 bases; unmatched junction bases: 3. The CDR3 length is 15 residues.

The TCR was taken from a woman under 30 with Graves' hyperthyroidism. Sequencing was carried out using blood. J is TRBJ1-1 and V is TRBV6-5, with 11 bases matching TRBD1. The chain's CDR3 is CASSYWGQGGTEAFF. As DNA, the CDR3 is TGTGCCAGCAGTTACTGGGGACAGGGGGGGACTGAAGCTTTCTTT.